This T cell receptor beta chain was sequenced in a study of cytomegalovirus exposure and HLA in healthy donors. V lost 6 bases and J lost 5, with 13 bases in between. This CDR3 has 12 residues. CDR1 is SQVTM, CDR2 ANQGSEA, per germline. With respect to this clone: Its antigen is undetermined.

Points from the study as a whole: Across HLA loci, a later analysis found differing TCR association rates, with DRB1 most and HLA-C fewest. In an earlier analysis, productive rearrangement rates for most beta V segments clustered near 90% or 30%.

The primer mix had 60 Vbeta and 13 Jbeta primers. The protocol was immunoSEQ multiplex PCR, while the TCRdb copy is restricted to in-frame clones and leaves out a portion. The data show roughly 23,000 clones, roughly 80% seen once. V gene TRBV29-1 combines with J gene TRBJ2-5; possibly TRBD2 for D (5 bases). This clonotype was sampled from a man aged 55 to 70 in good health and CMV-seronegative. Sequenced sample: PBMCs. CDR3 nucleotide sequence: TGCAGCGTACTAGAGTTAGCGGAGACCCAGTACTTC. It translates to CSVLELAETQYF.